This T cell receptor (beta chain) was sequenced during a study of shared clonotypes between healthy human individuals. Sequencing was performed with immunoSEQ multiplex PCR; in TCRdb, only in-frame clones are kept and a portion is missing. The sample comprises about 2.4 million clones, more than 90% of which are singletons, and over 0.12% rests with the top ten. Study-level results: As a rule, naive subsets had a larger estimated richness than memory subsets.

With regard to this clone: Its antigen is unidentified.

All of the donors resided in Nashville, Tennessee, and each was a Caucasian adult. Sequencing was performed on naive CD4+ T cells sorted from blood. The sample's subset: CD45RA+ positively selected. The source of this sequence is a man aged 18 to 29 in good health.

CDR3 amino acids: CARGTGGLPDTQYF. The CDR3 nucleotides read TGTGCCAGAGGAACAGGGGGCCTCCCAGATACGCAGTATTTT. This sequence joins TRBV2 and TRBJ2-3, with 9 bases matching TRBD1. Per germline, CDR1 SNHLY and CDR2 FYNNEI. The trim removed 9 bases at V and 4 bases at J, leaving 8 bases unmatched. CDR3 length: 14 amino acids.